The clone carrying this TCR beta chain was detected only a few times. Its antigen is currently unknown. The sample belongs to a study of T cell repertoires in cytomegalovirus infection. Study as a whole: It can be stated that public TCR beta signatures indicated CMV infection as well as a matching HLA type.

V was clipped by 5 bases and J by 2 bases; unmatched bases: 4. This CDR3 is built from 14 residues. The germline V gene encodes CDR1 SGHAT and CDR2 FQNNGV. Via MiXCR, TCRdb re-called the reads, giving one row per CDR3 protein. The table lists 100,000 to 150,000 distinct CDR3 sequences, approximately 30% of them singletons. The chain carries TRBV11-2 and TRBJ1-1, with TRBD1 matching over 8 bases. Sequenced material: CD8+ T cells from cultured PBMCs, taken from culture after CMV antigen stimulation. The sequence derives from a human donor in good health (CMV status not recorded). Some clones in this sample may be carry-over from other donors' samples. The CDR3, as DNA: TGTGCCAGCAGCACCGGACAGGGTAACACTGAAGCTTTCTTT. Residues: CASSTGQGNTEAFF. The full variable domain, completed using reference TRBV11-2 and TRBJ1-1, is EAGVAQSPRYKIIEKRQSVAFWCNPISGHATLYWYQQILGQGPKLLIQFQNNGVVDDSQLPKDRFSAERLKGVDSTLKIQPAKLEDSAVYLCASSTGQGNTEAFFGQGTRLTVV.